Below, one T cell receptor beta chain is given with its context. Its specificity is unknown. The data stem from a study of CD8 T cells in ankylosing spondylitis. Quantitative barcoded 5'-RACE was used to prepare TCR beta libraries. TCRdb re-derived calls from the 5' RACE reads in MiXCR, one entry per CDR3 protein. Of 500,000 to 650,000 distinct CDR3 sequences in the sample, less than 6% were seen once. General study points: There were earlier reports of some motif variants in reactive arthritis synovial fluid and blood. Reported data indicate significant enrichment of disease-linked clones within matched ankylosing spondylitis synovial fluid. What appeared characteristic of ankylosing spondylitis blood was a TCR beta motif of fewer than ten highly homologous variants. With a CD8+ phenotype, disease-linked clones were relatively rare in peripheral blood.

This CDR3 contains 14 residues. Trimming shortened V by 4 bases and J by 5 bases, and 14 bases separated the two germline ends. Germline assignment: CDR1 SGHRS and CDR2 YFSETQ. The chain is built from TRBV5-1 and TRBJ2-3; D uncertain. The sample consisted of blood, either unsorted or a sorted T cell fraction (not recorded which). This clonotype originated in a male donor with ankylosing spondylitis. CDR3 sequence: CASSTDLGGDTQYF. DNA of the CDR3: TGCGCCAGCAGCACGGACCTGGGTGGAGATACGCAGTATTTT.